These 8 T cell receptor beta chains came from one sample sequenced in a study of radiotherapy plus CTLA-4 blockade in lung cancer (dated by TCRdb to 2016 to 2018). Receptor amplification or capture employed the immunoSEQ multiplex PCR assay. TCRdb limited this immuneACCESS table to in-frame rearrangements with V and J called. A share of clones is missing; checked studies link under half to unresolved V genes, and the rest is unexplained. The sample data list 55,000 to 80,000 clones, and about nine tenths of these were observed just once. 40% of the sample rests with the top ten. The source was peripheral blood, collected from a patient treated with radiotherapy plus ipilimumab. The receptors originated from a human donor with non-small cell lung cancer that progressed on radiotherapy plus ipilimumab.

The chain carries TRBV2 and TRBJ1-5, with 9 bases fitting TRBD1. Germline V gene sequence: CDR1 SNHLY, CDR2 FYNNEI. The V segment lost 6 bases and the J segment 7 bases; nucleotides outside the gene matches: 10. This CDR3 comprises 15 residues. The CDR3 here is CASRQQGASGQPQHF. In DNA, the CDR3 is TGTGCCAGCAGGCAACAGGGGGCATCAGGGCAGCCCCAGCATTTT. Combining the CDR3 with reference TRBV2 and TRBJ1-5 gives the whole variable domain EPEVTQTPSHQVTQMGQEVILRCVPISNHLYFYWYRQILGQKVEFLVSFYNNEISEKSEIFDDQFSVERPDGSNFTLKIRSTKLEDSAMYFCASRQQGASGQPQHFGDGTRLSIL.

The CDR3 DNA sequence: TGTGCCAGCGGCAGAGGCGCTGGCTATGGCTACACCTTC. Translated, it gives CASGRGAGYGYTF. This chain joins TRBV5-8 and TRBJ1-2; D gene uncertain. This CDR3 spans 13 amino acids. CDR1 is SGHTS, CDR2 YDEGEE, per germline. V dropped 7 bases and J dropped 4 bases, with 14 bases sitting between them.

For the CDR3, the DNA is TGCAGCGTGGCTTGGCAGGGAAATACGCAGTATTTT. It specifies CSVAWQGNTQYF. The chain has TRBV29-1 and TRBJ2-3; perhaps TRBD1 as D (5 bases). The CDR3 has 12 residues. Germline-derived CDR1 and CDR2 are SQVTM and ANQGSEA. Trimming took 6 bases from V and 7 from J, leaving 14 bases between them.

The genes are TRBV28 and TRBJ1-2, with D possibly TRBD1 on 5 matching bases. Trimming took off 3 bases at V and 1 base at J, with 9 bases between the two ends. The CDR3 has 14 amino acids. CDR1 is MDHEN, CDR2 SYDVKM, per germline. The CDR3 region is CASSFPGVNYGYTF. Here the CDR3 DNA reads TGTGCCAGCAGTTTTCCGGGGGTTAACTATGGCTACACCTTC.

This chain joins TRBV15 and TRBJ2-2; 9 nucleotides match TRBD1. The V gene's germline CDR1 is LNHNV and CDR2 YYDKDF (reference sequence). The V and J ends lost 5 bases and 7 bases, in that order; junction bases with no gene match: 11. The CDR3 consists of 16 residues. The CDR3 nucleotides read TGTGCCACCAGCCTCCCCGGGACAGGGTTTAGCGGGGAGCTGTTTTTT. This encodes CATSLPGTGFSGELFF.

This clone was observed once. The chain employs TRBV19 and TRBJ2-7; 10 nucleotides match TRBD1. The length of the CDR3 is 14 residues. Germline V lookup: CDR1 LNHDA, CDR2 SQIVND (reference sequence). Trimming took 5 bases from V and 3 from J; bases not matched to a gene: 4. CDR3 in amino acids: CASSPGTGDYEQYV. The CDR3 DNA reads as TGTGCCAGTAGTCCCGGGACAGGGGACTACGAGCAGTACGTC.

The V and J genes are TRBV4-1 and TRBJ2-1; TRBD2 might be the D (6 bases). The CDR3 runs 14 residues. With 6 bases removed from V and 1 base from J, the gap between germline ends came to 10 bases. Germline V CDR1 and CDR2: MGHRA, YSYEKL. As DNA, the CDR3 is TGCGCCAGCAGAAACAGCGGGTCCTACAATGAGCAGTTCTTC. The encoded protein is CASRNSGSYNEQFF.

This clone has just one count. The chain carries TRBV9 and TRBJ2-1; 7 bases agree with TRBD1. V trimming: 2 bases; J trimming: 0 bases; junction bases outside the gene matches: 2. From germline, CDR1 is SGDLS and CDR2 YYNGEE. The length of the CDR3 is 15 residues. The chain's CDR3 is CASSVGDSSYNEQFF. Written as DNA, the CDR3 is TGTGCCAGCAGCGTTGGGGACAGCTCCTACAATGAGCAGTTCTTC.